The rows below give T cell receptor beta chains drawn from one sample of a study of T cells after posttransplantation cyclophosphamide. Only in-frame clones appear in the TCRdb table, and some are missing; sequencing was by immunoSEQ multiplex PCR. Singletons are absent from the sample, which has several thousand clones. The sequencing used PBMCs, collected after allogeneic stem cell transplant with posttransplant cyclophosphamide. Receptors originate from a young adult male patient who received an allogeneic stem cell transplant from an unrelated donor, was CMV-positive, and had acute and chronic GVHD. Some T cells here may be from the graft donor. Both conserved end residues are part of each CDR3. Each record gives: V gene, clone size, J gene, D gene, CDR3 protein, CDR3 DNA. D genes are given only for firm matches. Where a row states a size, it is once, few, many or the class of an expanded clone; other rows omit it.

>TRBV11-2|few|TRBJ2-3|NA
CASSFTTGSPTDTQYF
TGTGCCAGCAGCTTCACCACAGGGTCCCCCACAGATACGCAGTATTTT
>TRBV2|few|TRBJ2-1|TRBD2
CASSGAGGRKIEQFF
TGTGCCAGCAGTGGGGCGGGGGGGCGCAAGATTGAGCAGTTCTTC
>TRBV6-6|medium-sized|TRBJ1-3|NA
CASSYVGAGNTIYF
TGTGCCAGCAGTTACGTGGGAGCTGGAAACACCATATATTTT
>TRBV29-1|NA|TRBJ1-2|TRBD1
CSVETGGSGYTF
TGCAGCGTTGAAACAGGGGGTAGTGGCTACACCTTC
>TRBV7-9|NA|TRBJ2-6|NA
CAGSLGNRPSGANVLTF
TGTGCCGGCAGCTTAGGTAACAGACCCTCCGGGGCCAACGTCCTGACTTTC
>TRBV10-2|many|TRBJ1-2|NA
CASRPDINYGYTF
TGCGCCAGCAGACCGGACATCAACTATGGCTACACCTTC
>TRBV9|many|TRBJ2-5|NA
CASSYPLGQETQYF
TGTGCCAGCAGCTACCCCCTCGGGCAAGAGACCCAGTACTTC
>TRBV27|NA|TRBJ2-5|TRBD1
CASTLRGPRRGQHQETQYF
TGTGCCAGCACTCTTAGGGGCCCCCGCCGGGGACAGCACCAAGAGACCCAGTACTTC
>TRBV30|few|TRBJ1-2|TRBD1
CAWSPTGGARNGYTF
TGTGCCTGGAGTCCAACAGGGGGCGCAAGGAATGGCTACACCTTC
>TRBV19|medium-sized|TRBJ1-1|NA
CASGAPRKVSEVPEAFF
TGTGCCAGTGGGGCACCACGTAAAGTATCAGAGGTACCTGAAGCTTTCTTT
>TRBV30|many|TRBJ1-5|TRBD1
CAWGTGSQPQHF
TGTGCCTGGGGGACAGGTTCACAGCCCCAGCATTTT
>TRBV11-2|many|TRBJ1-4|TRBD1
CASSPGQGINEKLFF
TGTGCCAGCAGCCCGGGACAGGGAATTAATGAAAAACTGTTTTTT
>TRBV7-9|many|TRBJ1-1|TRBD1
CASSLVGTGMTEAFF
TGTGCCAGCAGCTTAGTGGGGACAGGGATGACTGAAGCTTTCTTT
>TRBV6-5|many|TRBJ2-1|NA
CASRKERSRQFF
TGTGCCAGCAGGAAGGAGCGGTCTCGGCAGTTCTTC
>TRBV11-1|many|TRBJ2-3|TRBD1
CASSSDRVADTQYF
TGTGCCAGCAGCTCGGACAGGGTGGCAGATACGCAGTATTTT
>TRBV6-5|many|TRBJ2-7|TRBD2
CASSYTSEGGFEQYF
TGTGCCAGCAGCTATACCTCAGAGGGAGGGTTCGAGCAGTACTTC
>TRBV7-6|many|TRBJ1-4|NA
CASSSGRIRVAGEKLFF
TGTGCCAGCAGCTCGGGACGGATAAGGGTGGCGGGAGAAAAACTGTTTTTT
>TRBV10-3|many|TRBJ2-1|NA
CAISSGPVGELFF
TGTGCCATCAGCTCGGGTCCAGTGGGTGAGCTGTTCTTC
>TRBV5-4|many|TRBJ2-3|NA
CASSPREPDTQYF
TGTGCCAGCAGCCCTCGAGAACCCGATACGCAGTATTTT
>TRBV11-2|many|TRBJ2-3|TRBD1
CASSPTGGVSTDTQYF
TGTGCCAGCAGCCCCACAGGGGGAGTCTCCACAGATACGCAGTATTTT
>TRBV7-8|many|TRBJ1-2|NA
CASSLDQGGGDTF
TGTGCCAGCAGCTTAGATCAGGGAGGGGGGGACACCTTC
>TRBV30|many|TRBJ1-1|NA
CAWNPSGNIMNTEAFF
TGTGCCTGGAACCCCTCGGGGAACATCATGAACACTGAAGCTTTCTTT
>TRBV7-6|medium-sized|TRBJ1-1|NA
CASSLLGWGDTEAFF
TGTGCCAGCAGCTTACTCGGGTGGGGGGACACTGAAGCTTTCTTT
>TRBV2|many|TRBJ2-2|TRBD1
CASSGTGTGELFF
TGTGCCAGCAGCGGGACAGGGACCGGGGAGCTGTTTTTT
>TRBV5-6|medium-sized|TRBJ2-1|NA
CASSLNFEQFF
TGTGCCAGCAGCTTGAACTTTGAGCAGTTCTTC
>TRBV4-1|many|TRBJ2-7|TRBD2
CASSPSGTSGFSYEQYF
TGCGCCAGCAGCCCCTCCGGGACTAGCGGATTTTCCTACGAGCAGTACTTC
>TRBV11-2|many|TRBJ2-5|TRBD1
CASSLDRGGETQYF
TGTGCCAGCAGCTTGGACAGGGGAGGAGAGACCCAGTACTTC
>TRBV13|many|TRBJ1-2|TRBD1
CASSSRDRGLGYGYTF
TGTGCCAGCAGCTCCCGTGACAGGGGGCTTGGCTATGGCTACACCTTC
>TRBV19|medium-sized|TRBJ1-4|NA
CASSAQGGDEKLFF
TGTGCCAGTAGTGCCCAAGGGGGAGATGAAAAACTGTTTTTT
>TRBV5-5|few|TRBJ2-3|NA
CASSFEGETDTQYF
TGTGCCAGCAGCTTTGAGGGGGAGACAGATACGCAGTATTTT
>TRBV7-2|medium-sized|TRBJ1-4|TRBD1
CASSPTGANEKLFF
TGTGCCAGCAGCCCGACAGGGGCTAATGAAAAACTGTTTTTT
>TRBV21-1|many|TRBJ2-7|NA
CASSKEGRYEQYF
TGTGCCAGCAGCAAAGAGGGGCGCTACGAGCAGTACTTC
>TRBV29-1|many|TRBJ2-2|TRBD1
CSVEDRGQTGELFF
TGCAGCGTTGAAGACAGGGGGCAAACCGGGGAGCTGTTTTTT
>TRBV10-3|medium-sized|TRBJ1-5|TRBD1
CAISSGGFQPQHF
TGTGCCATCAGTTCAGGGGGCTTTCAGCCCCAGCATTTT
>TRBV5-1|many|TRBJ1-1|TRBD1
CASSIRQGGTEAFF
TGCGCCAGCAGCATCAGACAGGGGGGAACTGAAGCTTTCTTT
>TRBV19|medium-sized|TRBJ1-2|NA
CASTRGGSDYGYTF
TGTGCCAGTACACGAGGGGGTAGCGACTATGGCTACACCTTC
>TRBV7-2|medium-sized|TRBJ1-5|NA
CASSGGLLNQPQHF
TGTGCCAGCAGCGGGGGACTCCTCAATCAGCCCCAGCATTTT
>TRBV7-2|many|TRBJ1-1|TRBD1
CASRQQGANTEAFF
TGTGCCAGCAGGCAACAGGGGGCGAACACTGAAGCTTTCTTT
>TRBV4-1|NA|TRBJ2-3|NA
CASLRQEGITDTQYF
TGCGCCAGCCTACGGCAGGAGGGGATTACAGATACGCAGTATTTT
>TRBV7-6|many|TRBJ2-3|NA
CASSFGYGENTDTQYF
TGTGCCAGCAGCTTTGGGTACGGGGAGAACACAGATACGCAGTATTTT
>TRBV28|many|TRBJ1-6|NA
CASSIPPGSSYNSPLHF
TGTGCCAGCAGTATCCCTCCGGGGAGCTCCTATAATTCACCCCTCCACTTT